The table lists the clone carrying this T cell receptor (beta chain) with a few counts. The antigen remains undetermined. These data come from a study of regulatory T cells in long-lasting Graves disease. Per the germline V gene, CDR1 is LNHDA and CDR2 is SQIVND (reference sequence). This CDR3 is 12 amino acids long. Trimming cost V 7 bases and J 3 bases, with 10 bases left between them. Study conclusions and caveats: It was possible that the small sample size reduced accuracy.

Time point defined: newly diagnosed GD, antithyroid drugs for less than 3 months. The TCR library was made from RNA extracted from PBMCs. Arm-PCR with iRepertoire HTBI primers amplified the CDR3 regions for these TCR beta libraries. TCRdb itself ran the multiplex PCR reads through MiXCR, one entry per CDR3 protein. The table has approximately 350,000 distinct CDR3 sequences, 12% seen once. This sample was also put to use in a study of T cells in Graves' hyperthyroidism and ophthalmopathy.

The sequences come from peripheral blood mononuclear cells (PBMCs), collected at new diagnosis, from a patient treated with antithyroid drugs. This receptor was taken from a woman aged 18-30 years with Graves disease. V and J are TRBV19 and TRBJ2-7; tentatively, D is TRBD1 or TRBD2 (5 bases each). CDR3 coding DNA: TGTGCCAGTATGGGACGCAGCTACGAGCAGTACTTC. Translation: CASMGRSYEQYF.